This T cell receptor beta chain derives from a study of T cell responses to AZD1222 COVID-19 vaccine. Study outcomes and limitations: Regions 160-218 and 743-854 dominated among vaccine-associated CD4 TCRs spanning spike. White British donors predominated, females outnumbered males, and clonal diversity was possibly underestimated. Sampling captured repertoires only after the peak T cell response. Nearly half of spike-specific TCRs reportedly go after variant regions that carry no mutations.

The CDR3 is made up of 14 amino acids. Trimming cost V 4 bases and J 0 bases, with 4 bases left between them. The germline V gene encodes CDR1 ENHRY and CDR2 SYGVKD. This table comes from immunoSEQ multiplex PCR, and its TCRdb copy is limited to in-frame clones, with some not included. The sample shows 96,000 or so clones, 90% of them seen only once. A remark on this clone: What it binds is unknown.

The sample in question was peripheral blood, obtained on day 0 of AZD1222 vaccination. This TCR was recovered from an adult in good health. The chain joins TRBV10-3 to TRBJ2-6; no clear D gene. CDR3 protein: CAISVSSGANVLTF. The CDR3 nucleotides read TGTGCCATCAGTGTGAGCTCTGGGGCCAACGTCCTGACTTTC.